The 18 T cell receptor beta chains reported below all come from one sample, sequenced in a study of blood T cell repertoires in COVID-19. Generated by immunoSEQ multiplex PCR, the TCRdb table keeps only in-frame clones and is missing some. The data hold about 120,000 clones, with 85% observed a single time. The material sequenced was peripheral blood. The receptors were sampled from a man aged 60 to 69 with acute or convalescent COVID-19.

The chain uses TRBV6-6 and TRBJ1-1, with 10 bases aligning to TRBD1. Germline-derived CDR1 and CDR2 are MNHNY and SVGAGI (reference sequence). The V and J ends lost 5 bases and 1 base, in that order; junction bases with no gene match: 4. The CDR3 sequence is 15 residues long. CDR3 coding DNA: TGTGCCAGCAGTCGACAGGGGGCCCGGAACACTGAAGCTTTCTTT. It is translated as CASSRQGARNTEAFF.

The CDR3 bases are TGTGCCAGCAGCTTCGCGTTGGGACTAGCGGTAGCGGAGACCCAGTACTTC. Amino acids: CASSFALGLAVAETQYF. The chain employs TRBV7-2 and TRBJ2-5; TRBD2 matches 11 bases. J was trimmed by 5 bases and V by 3 bases; bases with no gene match: 11. Germline V gene sequence: CDR1 SGHTA, CDR2 FQGNSA. CDR3 length: 17 residues.

V is TRBV4-3 and J is TRBJ1-4, with D hard to call. This CDR3 has 14 residues. Germline CDR1 is LGHNA and CDR2 is YSLEER. V was cut by 3 bases and J by 4 bases, with 9 bases left in between. The CDR3 spells CASSQGTHNEKLFF. The CDR3 nucleotides read TGCGCCAGCAGCCAGGGCACCCATAATGAAAAACTGTTTTTT.

This clone has just a few counts. The chain recombines TRBV12-3 or TRBV12-4 with TRBJ2-4; weak D call: TRBD2 (7 bases). Trimming removed 6 bases from V and 16 bases from J, with 22 bases in between. CDR3 length equals 13 residues. The CDR3 sequence is CASRAGAGEIRYF. Written as DNA, the CDR3 is TGTGCCAGCAGGGCGGGGGCCGGGGAGATCCGATACTTC.

This clone showed up just once. The rearrangement uses TRBV5-1 and TRBJ2-7; weak D call: TRBD1 (6 bases). This CDR3 is built from 14 residues. V lost 4 bases and J 3 bases, leaving 14 bases between the germline ends. CDR1 is SGHRS, CDR2 YFSETQ, per germline. The CDR3 DNA is TGCGCCAGCAGCCGTCGGGACACTTACTACGAGCAGTACTTC. Protein: CASSRRDTYYEQYF.

This chain joins TRBV4-2 and TRBJ2-3; maybe TRBD1 (6 bases). Germline V CDR1 and CDR2: LGHNA, YNFKEQ. V lost 0 bases, J lost 1 base, and 17 bases lay in between. The CDR3 extends over 18 amino acids. CDR3 in amino acids: CASSQEVGRGHRTDTQYF. CDR3 nucleotide sequence: TGTGCCAGCAGCCAAGAGGTTGGTAGGGGACACCGCACAGATACGCAGTATTTT.

The rearrangement links TRBV7-9 to TRBJ1-3; 11 bases agree with TRBD1. Trimming cost V 5 bases and J 1 base; bases outside gene matches: 7. The CDR3 has 17 residues. Germline V gene data show CDR1 as SEHNR and CDR2 as FQNEAQ (reference sequence). Here the CDR3 reads CASSPFGQGASGNTIYF. The CDR3 DNA sequence: TGTGCCAGCAGCCCGTTTGGACAGGGGGCTTCTGGAAACACCATATATTTT.

The V call is TRBV5-4, the J call TRBJ2-5, with a tentative D call TRBD2 (5 bases). Germline V gene data show CDR1 as SGHNT and CDR2 as YYREEE (reference sequence). The CDR3 spans 14 residues. V lost 0 bases and J lost 3, with 9 bases in between. The CDR3: CASSLAGTKETQYF. The CDR3 DNA follows: TGTGCCAGCAGCTTGGCGGGAACCAAAGAGACCCAGTACTTC.

The chain joins TRBV28 to TRBJ2-6; unclear D gene. This CDR3 contains 16 residues. Germline loops: CDR1 MDHEN, CDR2 SYDVKM. Trimming took 6 bases from V and 1 from J, leaving 13 bases between them. In DNA, the CDR3 is TGTGCCAGCAGAACCCTCGGAGTATCTGGGGCCAACGTCCTGACTTTC. It codes for CASRTLGVSGANVLTF.

This chain uses TRBV7-3 with TRBJ2-1; 11 bases are shared with TRBD1. The CDR3 sequence is 16 residues long. With 3 bases clipped from V and 10 bases from J, the junction kept 11 bases outside the gene matches. Germline CDR1 is SGHTA and CDR2 is FQGTGA. In DNA form, the CDR3 reads TGTGCCAGCAGCTTGAGCTTGGACAGGGGGCGCGGGGAGCAGTTCTTC. Translation gives CASSLSLDRGRGEQFF. Full variable domain (rest looked up from reference TRBV7-3 and TRBJ2-1): GAGVSQTPSNKVTEKGKYVELRCDPISGHTALYWYRQSLGQGPEFLIYFQGTGAADDSGLPNDRFFAVRPEGSVSTLKIQRTERGDSAVYLCASSLSLDRGRGEQFFGPGTRLTVL.

This chain links TRBV7-9 with TRBJ2-2; D perhaps matches TRBD2 (6 bases). Trimming shortened V by 3 bases and J by 4 bases, and 15 bases separated the two germline ends. The CDR3 runs 16 residues. The germline gives CDR1 SEHNR, CDR2 FQNEAQ (reference sequence). Here the CDR3 reads CASSFDGSGVTGELFF. In nucleotides, the CDR3 is TGTGCCAGCAGCTTCGACGGGAGTGGGGTCACCGGGGAGCTGTTTTTT.

The chain joins TRBV15 to TRBJ1-5, with 10 bases fitting TRBD1. Germline V gives CDR1 LNHNV, CDR2 YYDKDF (reference sequence). CDR3 length: 15 amino acids. V was clipped by 4 bases and J by 3 bases; unmatched bases: 3. CDR3 sequence reads: CATSTGTGVNQPQHF. The CDR3 nucleotides read TGTGCCACCAGCACCGGGACAGGGGTCAATCAGCCCCAGCATTTT.

The V and J genes are TRBV11-2 and TRBJ1-6; D is perhaps TRBD1 (5 bases). Trimming took off 8 bases at V and 9 bases at J, with 8 bases between the two ends. CDR1 and CDR2 from the germline V gene are SGHAT and FQNNGV. This CDR3 comprises 11 residues. The CDR3 protein is CASGGSSPLHF. The DNA of the CDR3 is TGTGCCAGCGGGGGGAGTTCACCCCTCCACTTT.

The J gene is TRBJ2-1, the V gene TRBV28; 7 positions match TRBD2. Trimming cost V 6 bases and J 10 bases; bases outside gene matches: 9. CDR3 length: 13 amino acids. Germline values: CDR1 MDHEN, CDR2 SYDVKM. The CDR3 sequence: CASRPHGLEEQFF. The CDR3, as DNA: TGTGCCAGCAGACCTCACGGACTAGAGGAGCAGTTCTTC.

This clone has just one count. This sequence joins TRBV5-4 and TRBJ1-4; no clear D gene. The ends were cut back, 4 bases at V and 7 bases at J, with 8 bases in the middle. Germline loops: CDR1 SGHNT, CDR2 YYREEE (reference sequence). CDR3 length: 12 amino acids. CDR3 coding DNA: TGTGCCAGCAGCCTCCGGGGTGAAAAACTGTTTTTT. Translating it yields CASSLRGEKLFF.

V and J are TRBV10-3 and TRBJ2-3, with D uncertain. V lost 4 bases and J 1 base, leaving 6 bases between the germline ends. The V gene's germline CDR1 is ENHRY and CDR2 SYGVKD. This CDR3 comprises 13 residues. CDR3 sequence (DNA): TGTGCCATCAGTGCCCCCGGCACAGATACGCAGTATTTT. Translating it yields CAISAPGTDTQYF.

The CDR3 loop is CASSSGPGGNEQFF. For the CDR3, the DNA is TGCGCCAGCAGCTCCGGGCCCGGAGGGAATGAGCAGTTCTTC. The rearrangement links TRBV5-1 to TRBJ2-1; tentatively, D is TRBD2 (6 bases). The V end lost 3 bases, the J end lost 7 bases, and 14 bases lay between the germline ends. Germline V gene data show CDR1 as SGHRS and CDR2 as YFSETQ. The CDR3 is 14 amino acids.

CDR3 amino acids: CASSIGAGSTDTQYF. As DNA, the CDR3 is TGTGCCAGTAGTATTGGGGCGGGAAGCACAGATACGCAGTATTTT. The chain combines TRBV19 with TRBJ2-3; D possibly corresponds to TRBD2 (6 bases). The germline V gene has CDR1 LNHDA and CDR2 SQIVND (reference sequence). The length of the CDR3 is 15 residues. V lost 3 bases and J 0 bases, leaving 10 bases between the germline ends.